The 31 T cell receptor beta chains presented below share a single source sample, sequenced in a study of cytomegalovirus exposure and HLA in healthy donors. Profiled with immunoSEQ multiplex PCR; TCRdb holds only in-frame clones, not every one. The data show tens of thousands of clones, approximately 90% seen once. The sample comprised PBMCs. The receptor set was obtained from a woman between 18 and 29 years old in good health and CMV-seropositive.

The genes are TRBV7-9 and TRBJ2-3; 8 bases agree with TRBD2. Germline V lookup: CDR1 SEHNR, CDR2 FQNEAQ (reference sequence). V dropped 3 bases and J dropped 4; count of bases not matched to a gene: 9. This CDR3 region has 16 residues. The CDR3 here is CASSFRTSFWADTQYF. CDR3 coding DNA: TGTGCCAGCAGCTTCAGGACTAGCTTCTGGGCAGATACGCAGTATTTT.

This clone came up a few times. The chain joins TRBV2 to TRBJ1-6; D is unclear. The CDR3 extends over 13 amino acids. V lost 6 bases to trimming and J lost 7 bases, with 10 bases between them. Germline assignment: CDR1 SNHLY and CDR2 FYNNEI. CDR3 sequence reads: CASRASRNSPLHF. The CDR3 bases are TGTGCCAGCAGAGCTTCTAGGAATTCACCCCTCCACTTT.

The DNA of the CDR3 is TGTGCCAGCAGCTCCTACCGGGGACAGTTGAACACCGGGGAGCTGTTTTTT. It yields the protein CASSSYRGQLNTGELFF. The rearrangement links TRBV28 to TRBJ2-2; 7 bases line up with TRBD1. J gave up 1 base and V 6 bases, and 11 bases lay outside the gene matches. The CDR3 has 17 residues. Germline V CDR1 and CDR2: MDHEN, SYDVKM.

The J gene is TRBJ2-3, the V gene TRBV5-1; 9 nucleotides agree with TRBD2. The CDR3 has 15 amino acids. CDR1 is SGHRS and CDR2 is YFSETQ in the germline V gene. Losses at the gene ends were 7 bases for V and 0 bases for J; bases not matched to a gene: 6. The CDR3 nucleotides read TGCGCCAGCGAGCGCCTAGCGGGGAGCACAGATACGCAGTATTTT. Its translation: CASERLAGSTDTQYF.

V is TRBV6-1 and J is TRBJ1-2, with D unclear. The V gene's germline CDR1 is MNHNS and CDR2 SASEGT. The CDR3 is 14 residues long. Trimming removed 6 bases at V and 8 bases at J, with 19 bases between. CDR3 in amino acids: CASRAPQAERGYTF. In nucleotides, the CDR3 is TGTGCCAGCAGGGCCCCCCAGGCAGAAAGGGGCTACACCTTC.

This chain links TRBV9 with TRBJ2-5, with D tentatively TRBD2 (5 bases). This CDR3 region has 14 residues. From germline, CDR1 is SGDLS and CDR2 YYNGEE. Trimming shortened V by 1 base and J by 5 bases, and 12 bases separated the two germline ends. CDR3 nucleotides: TGTGCCAGCAGCGTAACTGGGCCGGGGGAGACCCAGTACTTC. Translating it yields CASSVTGPGETQYF.

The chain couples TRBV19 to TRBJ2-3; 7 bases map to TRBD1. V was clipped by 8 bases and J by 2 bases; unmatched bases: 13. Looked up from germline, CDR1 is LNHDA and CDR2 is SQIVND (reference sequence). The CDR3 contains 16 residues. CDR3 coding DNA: TGTGCCAGTTCTACAGGGGCCCTGAGGGACACAGATACGCAGTATTTT. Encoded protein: CASSTGALRDTDTQYF.

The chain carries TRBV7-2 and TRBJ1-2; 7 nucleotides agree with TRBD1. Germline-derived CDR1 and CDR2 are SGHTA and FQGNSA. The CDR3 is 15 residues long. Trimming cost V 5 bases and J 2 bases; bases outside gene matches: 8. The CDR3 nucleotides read TGTGCCAGCAGCCCCTGGGGACAGCCGAACTATGGCTACACCTTC. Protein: CASSPWGQPNYGYTF. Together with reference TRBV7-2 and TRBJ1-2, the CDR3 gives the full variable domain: GAGVSQSPSNKVTEKGKDVELRCDPISGHTALYWYRQSLGQGLEFLIYFQGNSAPDKSGLPSDRFSAERTGGSVSTLTIQRTQQEDSAVYLCASSPWGQPNYGYTFGSGTRLTVV.

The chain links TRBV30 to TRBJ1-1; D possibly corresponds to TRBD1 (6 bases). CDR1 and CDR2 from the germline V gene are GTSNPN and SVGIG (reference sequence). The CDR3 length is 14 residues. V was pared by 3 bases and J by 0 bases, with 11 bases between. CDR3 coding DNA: TGTGCCTGGAGCCGACAGGTTTTGAACACTGAAGCTTTCTTT. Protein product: CAWSRQVLNTEAFF.

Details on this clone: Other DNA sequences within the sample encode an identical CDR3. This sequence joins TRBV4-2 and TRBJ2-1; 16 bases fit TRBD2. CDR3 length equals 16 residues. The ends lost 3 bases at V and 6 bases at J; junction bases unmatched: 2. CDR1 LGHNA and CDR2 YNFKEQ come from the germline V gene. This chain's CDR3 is CASSQGTSGGANEQFF. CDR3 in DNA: TGTGCCAGCAGCCAGGGGACTAGCGGGGGGGCCAATGAGCAGTTCTTC.

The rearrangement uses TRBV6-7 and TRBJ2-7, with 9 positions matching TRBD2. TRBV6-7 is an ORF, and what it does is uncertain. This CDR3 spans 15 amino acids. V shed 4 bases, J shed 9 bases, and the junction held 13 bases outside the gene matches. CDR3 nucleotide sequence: TGTGCCAGCAGTTCATCTAGCGGGGCTTTGGTTTGGCAGTACTTC. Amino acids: CASSSSSGALVWQYF.

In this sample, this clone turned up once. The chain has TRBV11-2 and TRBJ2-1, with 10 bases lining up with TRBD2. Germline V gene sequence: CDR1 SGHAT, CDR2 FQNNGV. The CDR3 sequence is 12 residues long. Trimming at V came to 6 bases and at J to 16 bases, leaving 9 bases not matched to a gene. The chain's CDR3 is CASREGLAGVFF. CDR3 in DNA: TGTGCCAGCAGGGAAGGTCTAGCGGGGGTCTTCTTC.

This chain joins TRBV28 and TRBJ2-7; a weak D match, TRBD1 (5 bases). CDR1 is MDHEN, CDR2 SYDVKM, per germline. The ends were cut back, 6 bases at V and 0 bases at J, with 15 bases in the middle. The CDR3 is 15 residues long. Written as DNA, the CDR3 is TGTGCCAGCAGCGGAGACAGTTCTCTCTCCTACGAGCAGTACTTC. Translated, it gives CASSGDSSLSYEQYF.

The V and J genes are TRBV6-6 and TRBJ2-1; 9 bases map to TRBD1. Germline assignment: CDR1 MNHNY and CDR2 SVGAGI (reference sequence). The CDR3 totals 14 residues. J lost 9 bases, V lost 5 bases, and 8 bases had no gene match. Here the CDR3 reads CASSPPGQGGEQFF. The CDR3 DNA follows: TGTGCCAGCAGTCCTCCGGGACAGGGAGGTGAGCAGTTCTTC.

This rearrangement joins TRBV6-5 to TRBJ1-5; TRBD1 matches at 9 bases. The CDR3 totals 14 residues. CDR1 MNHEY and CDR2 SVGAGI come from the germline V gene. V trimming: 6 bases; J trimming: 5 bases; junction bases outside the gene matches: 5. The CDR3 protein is CASSLQGAHQPQHF. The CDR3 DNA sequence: TGTGCCAGCAGCCTACAGGGGGCCCATCAGCCCCAGCATTTT.

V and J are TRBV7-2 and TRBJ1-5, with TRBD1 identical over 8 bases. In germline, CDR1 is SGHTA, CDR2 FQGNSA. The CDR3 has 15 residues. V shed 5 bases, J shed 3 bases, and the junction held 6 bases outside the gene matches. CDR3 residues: CASSITRGPNQPQHF. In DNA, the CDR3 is TGTGCCAGCAGCATTACCAGGGGGCCCAATCAGCCCCAGCATTTT.

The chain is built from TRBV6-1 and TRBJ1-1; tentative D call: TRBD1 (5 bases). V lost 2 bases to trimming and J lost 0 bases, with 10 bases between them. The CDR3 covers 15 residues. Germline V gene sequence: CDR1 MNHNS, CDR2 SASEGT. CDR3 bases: TGTGCCAGCAGTGAATTCGCGGGGGTGAACACTGAAGCTTTCTTT. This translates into CASSEFAGVNTEAFF.

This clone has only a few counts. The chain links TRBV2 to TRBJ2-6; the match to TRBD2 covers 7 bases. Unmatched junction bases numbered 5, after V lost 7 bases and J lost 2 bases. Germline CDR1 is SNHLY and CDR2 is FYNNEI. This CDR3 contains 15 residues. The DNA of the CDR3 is TGTGCCAGCAAAGGGGAGGGAACTGGGGCCAACGTCCTGACTTTC. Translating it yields CASKGEGTGANVLTF.

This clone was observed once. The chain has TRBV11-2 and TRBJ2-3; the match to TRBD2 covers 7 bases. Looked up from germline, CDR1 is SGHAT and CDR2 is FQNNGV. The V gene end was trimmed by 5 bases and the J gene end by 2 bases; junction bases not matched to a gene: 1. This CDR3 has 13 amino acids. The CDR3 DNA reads TGTGCCAGCAGCAGCGGGAACACAGATACGCAGTATTTT. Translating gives CASSSGNTDTQYF.

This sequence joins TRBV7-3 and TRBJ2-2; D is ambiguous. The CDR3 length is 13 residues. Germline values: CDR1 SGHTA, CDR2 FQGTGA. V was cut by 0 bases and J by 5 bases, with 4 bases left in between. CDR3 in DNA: TGTGCCAGCAGCTTAACCAGGACCGGGGAGCTGTTTTTT. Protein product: CASSLTRTGELFF.

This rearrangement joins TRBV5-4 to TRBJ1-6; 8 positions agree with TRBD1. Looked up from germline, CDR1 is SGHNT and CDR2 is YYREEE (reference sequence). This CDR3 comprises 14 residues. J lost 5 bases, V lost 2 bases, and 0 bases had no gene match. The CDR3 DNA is TGTGCCAGCAGCTTACAGGGGGATAATTCACCCCTCCACTTT. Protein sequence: CASSLQGDNSPLHF.

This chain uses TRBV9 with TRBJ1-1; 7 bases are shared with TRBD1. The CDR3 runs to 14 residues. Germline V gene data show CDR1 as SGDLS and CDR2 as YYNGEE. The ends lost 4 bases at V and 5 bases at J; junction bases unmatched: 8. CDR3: CASSLQGPGTEAFF. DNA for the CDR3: TGTGCCAGCAGCTTACAGGGGCCGGGTACTGAAGCTTTCTTT.

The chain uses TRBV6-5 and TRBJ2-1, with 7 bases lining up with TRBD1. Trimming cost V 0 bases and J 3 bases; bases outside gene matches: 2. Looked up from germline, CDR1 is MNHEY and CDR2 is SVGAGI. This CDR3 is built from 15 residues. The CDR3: CASSYSGTDYNEQFF. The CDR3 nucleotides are TGTGCCAGCAGTTACTCCGGGACAGACTACAATGAGCAGTTCTTC.

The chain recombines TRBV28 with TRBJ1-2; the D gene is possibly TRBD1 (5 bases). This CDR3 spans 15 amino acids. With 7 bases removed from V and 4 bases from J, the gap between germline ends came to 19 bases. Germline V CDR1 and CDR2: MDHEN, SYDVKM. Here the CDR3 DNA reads TGTGCCAGCACGACCGGGTCCGACAGCGTCTATGGCTACACCTTC. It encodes CASTTGSDSVYGYTF.

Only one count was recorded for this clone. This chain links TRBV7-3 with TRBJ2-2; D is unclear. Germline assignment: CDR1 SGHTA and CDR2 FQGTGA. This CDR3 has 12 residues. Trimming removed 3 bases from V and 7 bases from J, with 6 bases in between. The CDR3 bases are TGTGCCAGCAGCTTTACAAGCGGGGAGCTGTTTTTT. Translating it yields CASSFTSGELFF.

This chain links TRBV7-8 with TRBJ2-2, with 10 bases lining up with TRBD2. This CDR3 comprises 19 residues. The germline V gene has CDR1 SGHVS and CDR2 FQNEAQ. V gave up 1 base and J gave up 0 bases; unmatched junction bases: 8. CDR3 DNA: TGTGCCAGCAGCTTAGTCCTACTAGCGGGGTCGGCGAACACCGGGGAGCTGTTTTTT. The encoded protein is CASSLVLLAGSANTGELFF.

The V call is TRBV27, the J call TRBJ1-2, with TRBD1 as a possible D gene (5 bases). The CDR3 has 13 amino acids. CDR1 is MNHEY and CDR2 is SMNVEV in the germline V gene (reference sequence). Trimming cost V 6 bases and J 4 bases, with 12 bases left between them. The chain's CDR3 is CASSLMGPYGYTF. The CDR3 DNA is TGTGCCAGCAGCCTAATGGGGCCCTATGGCTACACCTTC.

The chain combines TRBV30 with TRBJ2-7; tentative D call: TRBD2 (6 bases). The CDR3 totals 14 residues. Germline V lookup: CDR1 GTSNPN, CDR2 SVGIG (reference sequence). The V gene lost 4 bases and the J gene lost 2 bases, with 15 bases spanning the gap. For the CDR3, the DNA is TGTGCCTGGACCCGGGAGCTGGGGCCCTACGAGCAGTACTTC. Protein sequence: CAWTRELGPYEQYF.

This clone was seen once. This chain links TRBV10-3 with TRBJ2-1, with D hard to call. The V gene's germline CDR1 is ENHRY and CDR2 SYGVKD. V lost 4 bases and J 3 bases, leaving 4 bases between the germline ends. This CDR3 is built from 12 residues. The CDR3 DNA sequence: TGTGCCATCAGTGCCCACTACAATGAGCAGTTCTTC. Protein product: CAISAHYNEQFF.

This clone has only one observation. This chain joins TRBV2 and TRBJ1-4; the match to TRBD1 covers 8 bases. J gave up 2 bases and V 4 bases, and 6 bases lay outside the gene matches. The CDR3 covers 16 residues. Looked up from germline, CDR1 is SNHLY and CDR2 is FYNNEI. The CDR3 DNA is TGTGCCAGCAGTGGGGGGAACAGGGGGACTAATGAAAAACTGTTTTTT. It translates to CASSGGNRGTNEKLFF.

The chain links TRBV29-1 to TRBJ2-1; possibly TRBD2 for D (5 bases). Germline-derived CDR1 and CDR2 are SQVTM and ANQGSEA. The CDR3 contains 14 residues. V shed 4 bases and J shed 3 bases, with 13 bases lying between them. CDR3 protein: CSVGRRGDYNEQFF. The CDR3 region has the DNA TGCAGCGTTGGCCGTCGGGGAGACTACAATGAGCAGTTCTTC.